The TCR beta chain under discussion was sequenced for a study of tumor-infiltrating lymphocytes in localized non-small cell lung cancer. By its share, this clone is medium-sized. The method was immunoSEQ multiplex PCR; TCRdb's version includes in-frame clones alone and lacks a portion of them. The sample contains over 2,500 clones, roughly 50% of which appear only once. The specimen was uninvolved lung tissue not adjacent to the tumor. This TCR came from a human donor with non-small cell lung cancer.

CDR3 amino acids: CASSGGLADNEQFF. The DNA of the CDR3 is TGTGCCAGCAGCGGGGGACTAGCCGACAATGAGCAGTTCTTC. The V gene is TRBV9, the J gene TRBJ2-1; 9 nucleotides align to TRBD2. The CDR3 spans 14 residues. The V segment lost 3 bases and the J segment 5 bases; nucleotides outside the gene matches: 3. Germline V CDR1 and CDR2: SGDLS, YYNGEE.